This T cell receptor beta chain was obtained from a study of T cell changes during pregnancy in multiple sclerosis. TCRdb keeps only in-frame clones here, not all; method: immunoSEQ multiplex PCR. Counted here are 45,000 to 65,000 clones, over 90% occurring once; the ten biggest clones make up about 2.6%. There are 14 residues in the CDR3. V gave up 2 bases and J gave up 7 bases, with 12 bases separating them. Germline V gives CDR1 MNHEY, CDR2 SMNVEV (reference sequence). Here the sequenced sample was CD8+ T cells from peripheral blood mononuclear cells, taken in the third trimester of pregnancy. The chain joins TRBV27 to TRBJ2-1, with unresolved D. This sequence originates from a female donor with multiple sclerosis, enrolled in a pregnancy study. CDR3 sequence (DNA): TGTGCCAGCAGTTTAGGCGTCCCCGGGAATGAGCAGTTCTTC. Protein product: CASSLGVPGNEQFF.